The 24 T cell receptor beta chains in this list originate from one sample, sequenced in a study of blood T cell repertoires in COVID-19. Libraries were prepared by immunoSEQ multiplex PCR; TCRdb keeps only in-frame clonotypes and omits some of them. The table includes some 200,000 clones, 80% to 90% detected once. The source material was peripheral blood. These receptors were collected from a woman between 45 and 65 years old with active or convalescent COVID-19.

The chain couples TRBV30 to TRBJ1-3; possible D gene TRBD1, 6 bases. CDR1 GTSNPN and CDR2 SVGIG come from the germline V gene (reference sequence). This CDR3 has 12 amino acids. In DNA, the CDR3 is TGTGCATGGGACCAGGGGAATTGGACCATATATTTT. It codes for CAWDQGNWTIYF.

CDR3 sequence: CASTNPGSHTEAFF. Written as DNA, the CDR3 is TGCGCCAGCACGAACCCAGGGTCCCACACTGAAGCTTTCTTT. The chain couples TRBV5-1 to TRBJ1-1; possible D gene TRBD1, 5 bases. The CDR3 sequence is 14 residues long. The V gene lost 6 bases and the J gene lost 3 bases, with 15 bases spanning the gap. Germline loops: CDR1 SGHRS, CDR2 YFSETQ.

This rearrangement joins TRBV24-1 to TRBJ1-1, with D tentatively TRBD1 (5 bases). The CDR3 loop spans 14 amino acids. Germline V gene lookup returns CDR1 KGHDR and CDR2 SFDVKD. The germline V and J ends were trimmed by 5 bases and 7 bases, with 16 bases remaining between them. This CDR3 reads CATSGMGQENEAFF. In DNA form, the CDR3 reads TGTGCCACCAGTGGAATGGGGCAGGAGAATGAAGCTTTCTTT.

The table lists this clone with a few counts. The chain employs TRBV5-6 and TRBJ2-7, with D unclear. This CDR3 is built from 13 residues. Trimming removed 3 bases from V and 0 bases from J, with 7 bases in between. Germline V gene data show CDR1 as SGHDT and CDR2 as YYEEEE. The CDR3 DNA reads TGTGCCAGCAGCTACAGTTACTCCTACGAGCAGTACTTC. Amino acids: CASSYSYSYEQYF.

In this sample, this clone turned up a few times. The chain has TRBV7-9 and TRBJ1-6; tentatively, D is TRBD1 (5 bases). CDR1 SEHNR and CDR2 FQNEAQ come from the germline V gene (reference sequence). V was pared by 3 bases and J by 8 bases, with 11 bases between. CDR3 size: 14 residues. The CDR3 DNA reads TGTGCCAGCAGCTTCGGCAGGGCGGATTCACCCCTCCACTTT. Translated: CASSFGRADSPLHF.

The rearrangement links TRBV6-5 to TRBJ2-1; a weak D match, TRBD1 (5 bases). This CDR3 region has 15 residues. The V end was cut by 0 bases, the J end by 8 bases, with 14 bases between. Germline assignment: CDR1 MNHEY and CDR2 SVGAGI. The CDR3 region has the DNA TGTGCCAGCAGTTACTCGAAGGCAGGGCGGCATGAGCAGTTCTTC. Its protein product is CASSYSKAGRHEQFF.

This chain joins TRBV6-5 and TRBJ2-1, with TRBD1 matching 11 bases. Trimming removed 5 bases from V and 7 bases from J; junction bases left unmatched: 1. Germline CDR1 reads MNHEY; CDR2 reads SVGAGI. CDR3 size: 13 residues. The CDR3 reads CASSRDRGNEQFF. The DNA for the CDR3 is TGTGCCAGCAGTCGGGACAGGGGGAATGAGCAGTTCTTC.

The chain couples TRBV13 to TRBJ1-2; TRBD1 aligns across 10 bases. Germline CDR1 reads PRHDT; CDR2 reads FYEKMQ (reference sequence). This CDR3 region has 15 residues. The V gene end was trimmed by 6 bases and the J gene end by 6 bases; junction bases not matched to a gene: 10. CDR3 protein: CASSRGQGFEDGYTF. CDR3 in DNA: TGTGCCAGCAGTCGGGGACAGGGGTTCGAGGATGGCTACACCTTC.

This clone was counted at least ten times. The rearrangement links TRBV10-3 to TRBJ1-5; 8 bases are shared with TRBD1. Germline assignment: CDR1 ENHRY and CDR2 SYGVKD. This CDR3 region has 12 residues. V lost 8 bases and J lost 6; bases outside the gene matches: 3. The CDR3 region is CAIQGAGQPQHF. The CDR3 nucleotides are TGTGCCATCCAGGGGGCTGGTCAGCCCCAGCATTTT.

The CDR3 region is CASSEDRQAFF. CDR3 bases: TGTGCCAGCAGTGAGGACAGACAAGCTTTCTTT. The gene calls are TRBV6-1 and TRBJ1-1; TRBD1 might be the D (6 bases). Trimming left V 3 bases short and J 9 bases short, with 8 bases between. Germline-derived CDR1 and CDR2 are MNHNS and SASEGT. The CDR3 has 11 amino acids.

The sample holds a few counts of this clone. The chain is built from TRBV19 and TRBJ1-2; 7 positions match TRBD1. The CDR3 runs to 16 residues. V dropped 8 bases and J dropped 4; count of bases not matched to a gene: 16. The germline V gene encodes CDR1 LNHDA and CDR2 SQIVND (reference sequence). CDR3 in amino acids: CASRGPYRGLSYGYTF. In DNA, the CDR3 is TGTGCCAGTCGAGGCCCTTACAGGGGACTGTCCTATGGCTACACCTTC.

The V call is TRBV19, the J call TRBJ2-3; D call uncertain. V was shortened by 0 bases and J by 5 bases, with 6 bases between the two germline ends. CDR3 size: 13 residues. Germline-derived CDR1 and CDR2 are LNHDA and SQIVND (reference sequence). This chain's CDR3 is CASSIDLEDTQYF. CDR3 nucleotide sequence: TGTGCCAGTAGTATAGACTTAGAAGATACGCAGTATTTT.

V gene TRBV4-1 combines with J gene TRBJ2-2, with 9 bases identical to TRBD2. After removal of 3 bases from V and 2 bases from J, the junction contained 1 base not matched to a gene. The V gene's germline CDR1 is MGHRA and CDR2 YSYEKL. The CDR3 has 15 amino acids. In DNA form, the CDR3 reads TGCGCCAGCAGCCATAGCGGGGGAAACACCGGGGAGCTGTTTTTT. Amino acid sequence: CASSHSGGNTGELFF.

This chain joins TRBV27 and TRBJ2-1, with 9 positions matching TRBD1. The junction had 15 bases not matched to a gene; V was cut back by 5 bases and J by 4 bases. Germline assignment: CDR1 MNHEY and CDR2 SMNVEV (reference sequence). This CDR3 contains 18 residues. The CDR3 DNA reads as TGTGCCAGCAGTGTCCGGGACAGGGTGGTCGGGGTTTACAATGAGCAGTTCTTC. It translates to CASSVRDRVVGVYNEQFF.

V usage is TRBV5-1 and J usage is TRBJ2-1, with D perhaps matching TRBD1 (5 bases). The germline V gene has CDR1 SGHRS and CDR2 YFSETQ. The germline V and J ends were trimmed by 2 bases and 0 bases, with 9 bases remaining between them. The CDR3 contains 15 residues. The chain's CDR3 is CASSFLGDSYNEQFF. CDR3 bases: TGCGCCAGCAGCTTCTTAGGGGACTCCTACAATGAGCAGTTCTTC.

The J gene is TRBJ1-3, the V gene TRBV9; D is unresolved. The CDR3 loop spans 12 amino acids. Germline-derived CDR1 and CDR2 are SGDLS and YYNGEE. The germline V and J ends were trimmed by 7 bases and 0 bases, with 5 bases remaining between them. The CDR3 coding sequence is TGTGCCAGCGCAGGCTCTGGAAACACCATATATTTT. It yields the protein CASAGSGNTIYF.

The table lists this clone with a few counts. The chain recombines TRBV20-1 with TRBJ2-5, with 9 bases lining up with TRBD2. In germline, CDR1 is DFQATT, CDR2 SNEGSKA (reference sequence). V lost 7 bases, J lost 1 base, and 13 bases stayed unmatched. The CDR3 loop spans 16 amino acids. The CDR3 nucleotides read TGCAGTGTTAGTGGAGTAGGGACTAGCTTCCAAGAGACCCAGTACTTC. Its protein product is CSVSGVGTSFQETQYF.

The chain has TRBV10-2 and TRBJ2-6; 8 positions agree with TRBD2. V was clipped by 2 bases and J by 4 bases; unmatched bases: 4. Germline CDR1 reads WSHSY; CDR2 reads SAAADI. The CDR3 contains 16 residues. As DNA, the CDR3 is TGCGCCAGCAGTGAGGCGGGGGGCTCGGGGGCCAACGTCCTGACTTTC. Protein: CASSEAGGSGANVLTF.

The chain joins TRBV5-4 to TRBJ2-5, with 8 bases identical to TRBD1. V was clipped by 3 bases and J by 2 bases; unmatched bases: 3. The germline V gene has CDR1 SGHNT and CDR2 YYREEE (reference sequence). The length of the CDR3 is 14 residues. CDR3 residues: CASSWDRLQETQYF. Written as DNA, the CDR3 is TGTGCCAGCAGCTGGGACAGGCTACAAGAGACCCAGTACTTC.

The V and J genes are TRBV9 and TRBJ2-3, with 9 bases lining up with TRBD1. V lost 3 bases, J lost 1 base, and 3 bases stayed unmatched. This CDR3 region has 15 residues. Germline V gene lookup returns CDR1 SGDLS and CDR2 YYNGEE. The CDR3 here is CASSARTGGTDTQYF. The CDR3 nucleotides are TGTGCCAGCAGCGCCCGGACAGGGGGCACAGATACGCAGTATTTT.

This rearrangement joins TRBV6-4 to TRBJ1-2; D may be TRBD1 (5 bases). The germline V and J ends were trimmed by 0 bases and 5 bases, with 13 bases remaining between them. Germline V gives CDR1 MRHNA, CDR2 SNTAGT. This CDR3 has 15 amino acids. The CDR3 region has the DNA TGTGCCAGCAGTGACTCTGTGGGAACAGGTTATGGCTACACCTTC. It encodes CASSDSVGTGYGYTF.

This chain joins TRBV6-5 and TRBJ2-5; 8 bases line up with TRBD2. CDR3 length: 15 residues. Losses at the gene ends were 7 bases for V and 5 bases for J; bases not matched to a gene: 12. Germline V gene lookup returns CDR1 MNHEY and CDR2 SVGAGI. The CDR3 protein is CASTNSWAGGETQYF. CDR3 sequence (DNA): TGTGCCAGCACCAATTCATGGGCGGGGGGCGAGACCCAGTACTTC.

The chain recombines TRBV4-1 with TRBJ1-2; D is unresolved. V lost 1 base, J lost 5 bases, and 14 bases lay in between. Per germline, CDR1 MGHRA and CDR2 YSYEKL. CDR3 length: 15 residues. The CDR3 spells CASSQAPTVRYGYTF. The CDR3 region has the DNA TGCGCCAGCAGCCAAGCCCCAACAGTTCGATATGGCTACACCTTC.

The chain is built from TRBV27 and TRBJ2-7, with TRBD1 as a possible D gene (6 bases). The V gene's germline CDR1 is MNHEY and CDR2 SMNVEV (reference sequence). Trimming pared 2 bases from V and 7 bases from J, leaving 6 bases between. The CDR3 contains 11 residues. The DNA of the CDR3 is TGTGCCAGCAGTTTAAGGGGGGAGCAGTACTTC. Translating it yields CASSLRGEQYF.